This T cell receptor beta chain came from a study of cytomegalovirus exposure and HLA in healthy donors (dated by TCRdb to the late 2010s). In the study overall: An earlier analysis of some 620 of the donors reported approximately 300 Gb of sequence data and around 100 million unique TCR beta sequences obtained from some 200 million T cells. All discovery cohort repertoires had been generated using a single sequencing platform. In a later analysis, previously published TCR beta repertoires from 600 to 850 donors were re-analyzed and high-resolution HLA genotyping was added so that TCR occurrence patterns could be studied. HLA typing covered class I and class II loci at four-digit resolution. Besides the first cohort of 666 subjects, a separate validation cohort made up of roughly 120 different subjects was used. The study combined high-throughput TCR immunosequencing, statistical association of individual TCRs with disease status, and machine learning to predict cytomegalovirus infection status. A later genetic analysis used genome-wide SNP genotypes for about three fifths of the 666 donors, treating that subset as a discovery cohort. About 280 gigabases of sequencing data and tens of millions of unique TCR sequences were included in an early release covering 550 to 650 HLA-typed donors. The number of donors typed differed by locus, with 629-630 for A, B, C, DRB1 and DQB1, roughly 550 for DQA1, nearly 610 for DPA1, and 472 for DPB1. Donor age, sex, ethnicity and CMV serostatus were compiled together with the repertoire data. Rather than using new phenotypic data, the later analysis identified candidate immune exposures from TCR beta sequences and from how often those sequences occurred across donors. The aim of the study was to test whether cataloging public T cell receptors could identify signatures of past pathogen exposure. The study profiled the T cell repertoires of 550 to 700 subjects by immunosequencing and related them to cytomegalovirus serostatus. The genetic ancestry cluster associated with self-reported Caucasian donors included about four fifths of the roughly 390 genotyped donors. Among 398 genotyped donors of the cohort, an average of approximately 240,000 unique TCR beta nucleotide sequences were sequenced per donor, roughly 20% of them non-productive. An earlier analysis of fewer than 700 of the donors applied high-throughput TCR beta sequencing to assess whether each TCR beta V gene segment acted as functional or pseudogenic. Four or five DR-DQ haplotypes were handled as single units for association and clustering because linkage in the cohort was strong. Points the paper makes about the study in general: Because HLA typing was missing for some donors at each locus, association tests included only the typed subset. This cohort had only TCR beta chains sequenced, and the lack of alpha or paired-chain data limited which features could be detected. A later analysis associated about 17,000 TCR beta sequences with specific HLA alleles at a false discovery rate of 0.05. In a later analysis, TCR association rates were found to vary across HLA loci, with the most associated TCRs seen for DRB1 alleles and the fewest for HLA-C alleles. In a later analysis, several top co-occurrence clusters were reported to appear linked to parvovirus B19, influenza, CMV and Epstein-Barr virus. Presence/absence analyses assumed roughly uniform sequencing depth across donors, an assumption that may not hold. In an earlier analysis of 587 of the donors, most TCR beta V segments appeared in productive rearrangements about 87% or about 30% of the time, broadly matching IMGT annotations. A cluster of highly shared sequence variants was judged likely to be a technical artifact of the sequencing pipeline. Compared with the roughly 600-donor mean, donors in an Asian-associated ancestry cluster had fewer N-insertions in productive TCRs, according to a later genetic analysis. Some IMGT-functional V segments, including TRBV6-2 and TRBV6-3, could not be told apart with the 87-base-pair reads, so those segments were excluded. In a later analysis, HLA-associated TCR beta chains showed more clonal expansion and lower generation probabilities than non-associated chains that were equally common. For the cohort, immune exposure information was limited to CMV serostatus. Cytomegalovirus status was reported to be diagnosed by the classifier with high specificity and sensitivity in both the original and validation cohorts. The authors suggested that the approach could potentially be extended to other disease states and immunological phenotypes. The earlier analysis of 587 of the donors excluded seventeen rarely observed V segments, including chromosome 9 orphons, because counts were too low. The study listed 150 to 200 TCR beta chains as associated with cytomegalovirus. A later genetic analysis associated a missense DCLRE1C variant with V-gene and J-gene trimming of TCR beta chains, and an independent cohort replicated the association. Linkage disequilibrium might explain the correlated functional status among segregating V segments, but an unknown experimental factor could not be ruled out. A later analysis found that most CMV-associated TCR beta chains appeared HLA-restricted, with HLA associations seemingly driven largely by CMV exposure. Assigning TCR associations to individual alleles was difficult when HLA alleles, especially DR and DQ, strongly co-occurred. A further reported finding was that TCR beta sequences accurately predicted the HLA-A and HLA-B alleles for most subjects in the first cohort. Across donors, most TCR sequences were observed very rarely, whereas some public TCRs were present in many individuals. Three of the identified cytomegalovirus-associated TCR beta chains were confirmed in vitro to be specific for cytomegalovirus antigens.

The cohort consisted of 650 to 850 healthy bone marrow donors. All cohort members were sampled while nominally healthy, although unrecorded immune exposures were likely present. The donor was CMV seropositive and was included in the group of about 290 seropositive cohort members. A peripheral blood sample was provided by each donor, and peripheral blood mononuclear cells were used for TCR beta sequencing. Genomic DNA extraction from the blood cell samples was performed with the Qiagen DNeasy Blood Extraction Kit. Counted from cysteine to phenylalanine, this CDR3 has 18 amino acids. The DNA shown is the 54-base CDR3, in frame from base 1. V drops 3 bases and J drops 4 bases, leaving 24 bases in between. In the germline V gene, CDR1 corresponds to KGHSH and CDR2 to LQKENI. The receptor library was made with the immunoSEQ multiplex PCR assay. For the multiplex PCR, a mixture combining 60 forward primers for TCR Vbeta segments and 13 reverse primers for TCR Jbeta segments was used. The CDR3 region of rearranged TCR beta genes was amplified from genomic DNA by a multiplex PCR assay. On the Illumina HiSeq System, the amplified TCR beta libraries were sequenced as 87-base-pair reads. The authors' analysis ran thus. A later analysis counted about 80 million unique TCR beta chains across the 666 repertoires, and 10 million to 11 million of these chains were shared by at least two donors. Raw reads were error-corrected and collapsed into unique sequences with a nearest-neighbor algorithm that merged closely related sequences to remove PCR and sequencing errors. Alignment of CDR3 sequences to IMGT reference sequences was used to assign V, D and J gene segments. Each retained sequence needed at least a six-nucleotide match to both a V gene segment and a J gene segment. A rearrangement was called productive if the CDR3 had no stop codons and remained in frame with V and J, and every other rearrangement was called non-productive. Following IMGT convention, CDR3 was defined as the stretch from the second conserved V-encoded cysteine to the conserved J-encoded phenylalanine. The earlier analysis of about 590 of the donors excluded sequences that lacked an unambiguous match to a single V gene segment. An earlier analysis of 450 to 650 of the donors called V segments functional above 56.7% productive rearrangements and segregating when the between-donor standard deviation exceeded 5%. To diagnose cytomegalovirus status from the catalog of TCR beta chain sequences, a statistical classification framework was built. A later analysis assigned V and J genes by comparing TCR nucleotide sequences with IMGT/GENE-DB human TR gene sequences. The TCRdist pipeline was used in a later analysis to assign CDR3 sequences and most-parsimonious VDJ recombination scenarios. In a later analysis, every TCR beta chain was defined by the combination of its CDR3 amino acid sequence and its V-gene family, and reads without a unique V-gene family were dropped. In a later analysis, nearly 600 highly shared, low-generation-probability nucleotide sequences were removed to address suspected cross-contamination and a sequencing artifact. A later analysis calculated a clonal expansion index for each public chain from normalized within-repertoire ranks of inferred template counts. In a later analysis, generation probabilities were computed using a VDJ recombination model fitted to out-of-frame rearrangements, and the results were checked against IGoR. A later analysis scored TCR-TCR, TCR-HLA and TCR-CMV co-occurrence with hypergeometric tests, applying a repertoire-size bias correction to TCR pairs. A later analysis estimated false discovery rates by permuting HLA or CMV assignments 20 times. In a later analysis, co-occurring TCRs were grouped using DBSCAN, with TCRdist sequence similarity added in when clustering inside HLA-allele-positive subsets. Repertoires with fewer than 30,000 or more than 120,000 public chains, plus five repertoires with anomalous nucleotide sharing, were excluded from co-occurrence clustering. TCRdb carries this immuneACCESS record with in-frame sequences only. Its versions omit some clonotypes, under half of them owing to an unresolved V gene in the studies checked, with the rest unexplained. That table supplies the V and J calls and clone size; D and trimming were determined from the DNA. The sample profile shows some 170,000 clones; roughly 82% of them were found once. The ten largest clonotypes hold 2.5% to 3% of the sample.

Turning to this clone: Its antigen specificity is not known. Base-call qualities are not available, and no considerably larger clone is one nucleotide away.

Material for sequencing was PBMCs. The TCR originated in a woman in her forties or fifties in good health and CMV-seropositive. The rearrangement joined TRBV18 to TRBJ1-1; the D gene lacks a confident call. Here the CDR3 is given as CASSPIRNRRSLSTEAFF. The DNA sequence is TGTGCCAGCTCACCGATTAGAAATCGGAGGTCTTTATCCACTGAAGCTTTCTTT.